Listed here is a single T cell receptor (beta chain). Trimming removed 5 bases at V and 1 base at J, with 8 bases between. This CDR3 comprises 13 residues. The data were obtained in a study of CD8+CD57+ T cells in acquired aplastic anemia. It was patients with CD8+CD57+ cell expansion by flow cytometry who were chosen for sequencing. Patients were treatment-naive when blood was sampled. The template used for profiling TCR beta VDJ and CDR3 was genomic DNA. MiXCR was run by TCRdb on the reads, yielding one entry per CDR3 protein. The table lists around 430,000 distinct CDR3 sequences, about a third of them singletons.

The receptor comes from a human donor with aplastic anemia. The sequencing sample was made of sorted CD4+, CD8+, or CD8+CD57+ T cells (not recorded which) from PBMCs. The chain joins TRBV12-3 or TRBV12-4 to TRBJ1-1; no clear D. The CDR3 nucleotides are TGTGCCAGCAGTGGGAAACCGAACACTGAAGCTTTCTTT. It codes for CASSGKPNTEAFF.